One sample yielded the 9 T cell receptor beta chains listed below, sequenced in a study of T cell repertoires in cytomegalovirus infection. TCRdb analysed the reads with MiXCR anew, one entry per CDR3 protein. Seen here are roughly 800,000 distinct CDR3 sequences, around 29% observed once, and the top ten hold about an eighth. These receptors are not linked to any known antigen. This specimen was cultured CD8+ T cells from PBMCs, taken from culture after CMV antigen stimulation. These receptor sequences come from a human donor in good health (CMV status not recorded). Some clones in this sample may be carry-over from other donors' samples.

The table lists this clonotype with many counts. The chain couples TRBV7-8 to TRBJ2-1; D not certain. Germline V gives CDR1 SGHVS, CDR2 FQNEAQ. V lost 5 bases and J 3 bases, leaving 14 bases between the germline ends. The CDR3 totals 15 residues. CDR3 loop: CASSPSQSYYNEQFF. The CDR3 nucleotides are TGTGCCAGCAGCCCCTCTCAGTCCTACTACAATGAGCAGTTCTTC.

This clonotype was seen a handful of times. The chain combines TRBV7-9 with TRBJ2-5; possibly TRBD1 or TRBD2 for D (5 bases each). The V end was cut by 3 bases, the J end by 6 bases, with 11 bases between. The CDR3 is 13 amino acids. Per germline, CDR1 SEHNR and CDR2 FQNEAQ (reference sequence). The CDR3 spells CASSFEGPQTQYF. The CDR3 DNA reads TGTGCCAGCAGCTTCGAGGGGCCGCAGACCCAGTACTTC.

The chain employs TRBV19 and TRBJ2-4; D call uncertain. In germline, CDR1 is LNHDA, CDR2 SQIVND (reference sequence). The germline V and J ends were trimmed by 2 bases and 6 bases, with 14 bases remaining between them. The CDR3 extends over 15 amino acids. In DNA form, the CDR3 reads TGTGCCAGTAGTATAAGTGCAGGTCCAGCAAACATTCAGTACTTC. This sequence encodes CASSISAGPANIQYF.

The CDR3 region has the DNA TGTGCCAGCAGCTTAACGATAGGGCGGGGGCATCAGTTCTTC. It yields the protein CASSLTIGRGHQFF. V gene TRBV7-9 combines with J gene TRBJ2-1; a weak D match, TRBD2 (7 bases). V dropped 2 bases and J dropped 13 bases, with 18 bases sitting between them. From germline, CDR1 is SEHNR and CDR2 FQNEAQ (reference sequence). The CDR3 runs to 14 residues.

The chain employs TRBV2 and TRBJ2-6; 7 bases align to TRBD1. Germline trimming cut 4 bases from V and 0 bases from J; bases unmatched to any gene: 6. Germline CDR1 reads SNHLY; CDR2 reads FYNNEI. CDR3 length: 17 residues. CDR3 protein: CASSGGQLFSGANVLTF. The CDR3 DNA reads TGTGCCAGCAGTGGGGGACAGCTTTTCTCTGGGGCCAACGTCCTGACTTTC. The whole variable domain, remainder taken from reference TRBV2 and TRBJ2-6, is EPEVTQTPSHQVTQMGQEVILRCVPISNHLYFYWYRQILGQKVEFLVSFYNNEISEKSEIFDDQFSVERPDGSNFTLKIRSTKLEDSAMYFCASSGGQLFSGANVLTFGAGSRLTVL.

The gene calls are TRBV6-6 and TRBJ1-4, with 7 positions matching TRBD1. This CDR3 is built from 14 residues. Germline CDR1 MNHNY, CDR2 SVGAGI (reference sequence). V trimming: 6 bases; J trimming: 6 bases; junction bases outside the gene matches: 7. CDR3 DNA sequence: TGTGCCAGCAGCCAGGGGGGGGGATATGAAAAACTGTTTTTT. The encoded protein is CASSQGGGYEKLFF.

The chain combines TRBV6-6 with TRBJ1-1; D not certain. CDR3 length: 21 amino acids. CDR1 is MNHNY and CDR2 is SVGAGI in the germline V gene (reference sequence). V lost 6 bases and J lost 0, with 32 bases in between. The chain's CDR3 is CASSFSVLDPGSPRMNTEAFF. CDR3 bases: TGTGCCAGCAGCTTTTCGGTTTTGGACCCAGGCAGTCCCAGGATGAACACTGAAGCTTTCTTT.

This clonotype appeared many times. V is TRBV27 and J is TRBJ1-5, with 9 positions matching TRBD1. Germline assignment: CDR1 MNHEY and CDR2 SMNVEV (reference sequence). With 6 bases clipped from V and 0 bases from J, the junction kept 3 bases outside the gene matches. This CDR3 has 15 residues. This CDR3 reads CASSQQGASNQPQHF. The CDR3 DNA is TGTGCCAGCAGCCAACAGGGGGCTAGCAATCAGCCCCAGCATTTT.

This clonotype came up a few times. The chain links TRBV6-2 or TRBV6-3 to TRBJ2-3, with D possibly TRBD1 on 6 matching bases. CDR3 size: 15 residues. V dropped 2 bases and J dropped 3 bases, with 12 bases sitting between them. The germline CDR1 and CDR2 sequences are MNHEY and SVGEGT. The CDR3 sequence: CASSYLDRGTDTQYF. CDR3 in DNA: TGTGCCAGCAGTTACCTGGACAGAGGAACAGATACGCAGTATTTT.